This T cell receptor (beta chain) was documented in a study of T cell repertoires in aging, cancer and after chemotherapy. As to this clonotype: Its specificity is not known.

The study, taken as a whole, reports: Age-matched healthy donors had significantly more diverse, less clonal blood TCR repertoires than untreated cancer patients.

After removal of 0 bases from V and 5 bases from J, the junction contained 13 bases not matched to a gene. This CDR3 is 18 amino acids long. Germline V gene data show CDR1 as MNHEY and CDR2 as SVGAGI. Amplification of TCR beta used genomic DNA extracted from peripheral blood. Multiplex touch-down PCR with TRB-A/B primers amplified rearranged V-D-J TRB sequences. TCRdb fed the multiplex PCR reads into MiXCR, producing one record per CDR3 protein. The repertoire holds over 1,500 distinct CDR3 sequences, with 55% to 60% as singletons. The V and J genes are TRBV6-5 and TRBJ2-5, with TRBD1 matching 9 bases. Sequenced: blood. This sequence originates from a human donor with a blood cancer. In DNA, the CDR3 is TGTGCCAGCAGTTACTCGATGAGACCGGGACAGGGCTTGGAGACCCAGTACTTC. It is translated as CASSYSMRPGQGLETQYF.